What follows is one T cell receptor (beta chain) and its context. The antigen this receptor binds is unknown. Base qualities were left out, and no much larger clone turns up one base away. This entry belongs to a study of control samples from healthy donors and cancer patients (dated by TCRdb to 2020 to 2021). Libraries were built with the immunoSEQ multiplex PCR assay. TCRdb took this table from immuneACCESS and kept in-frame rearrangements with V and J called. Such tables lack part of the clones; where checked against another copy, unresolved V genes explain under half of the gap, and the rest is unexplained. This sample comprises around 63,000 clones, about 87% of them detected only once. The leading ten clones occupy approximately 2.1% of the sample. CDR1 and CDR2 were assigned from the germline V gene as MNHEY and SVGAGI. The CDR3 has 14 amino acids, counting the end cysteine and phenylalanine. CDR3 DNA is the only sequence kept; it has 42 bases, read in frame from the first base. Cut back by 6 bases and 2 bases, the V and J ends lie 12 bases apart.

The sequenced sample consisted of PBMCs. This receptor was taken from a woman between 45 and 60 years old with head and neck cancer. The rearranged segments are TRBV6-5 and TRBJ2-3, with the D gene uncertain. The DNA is TGTGCCAGCAGGCCTGATTGGGACACAGATACGCAGTATTTT. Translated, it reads CASRPDWDTDTQYF.